The 3 T cell receptor beta chains presented below share a single source sample, sequenced in a study of cytomegalovirus exposure and HLA in healthy donors. Libraries were prepared by immunoSEQ multiplex PCR; TCRdb keeps only in-frame clonotypes and omits some of them. Of roughly 60,000 clones listed, about 95% are singletons. Sequencing was done on a sample of PBMCs. These receptor sequences come from a young man in good health and CMV-seronegative.

J is TRBJ2-7 and V is TRBV30; D perhaps matches TRBD2 (6 bases). Germline V gives CDR1 GTSNPN, CDR2 SVGIG (reference sequence). The CDR3 consists of 13 residues. V was pared by 5 bases and J by 2 bases, with 13 bases between. The CDR3 loop is CAWAIGGTYEQYF. The CDR3 DNA reads as TGTGCCTGGGCTATTGGGGGGACCTACGAGCAGTACTTC.

The rearrangement uses TRBV7-6 and TRBJ2-7; 9 bases are shared with TRBD1. Germline V gene lookup returns CDR1 SGHVS and CDR2 FNYEAQ. CDR3 length: 15 amino acids. V gave up 1 base and J gave up 7 bases; unmatched junction bases: 8. CDR3 DNA: TGTGCCAGCAGCTTAGGACAGGGGGGGCGAGTAGAGCAGTACTTC. It specifies CASSLGQGGRVEQYF. The full variable domain, its missing parts supplied by reference TRBV7-6 and TRBJ2-7, is GAGVSQSPRYKVTKRGQDVALRCDPISGHVSLYWYRQALGQGPEFLTYFNYEAQQDKSGLPNDRFSAERPEGSISTLTIQRTEQRDSAMYRCASSLGQGGRVEQYFGPGTRLTVT.

The rearrangement joins TRBV7-2 to TRBJ2-3; TRBD1 matches 8 bases. The germline V gene has CDR1 SGHTA and CDR2 FQGNSA. The CDR3 totals 18 residues. Unmatched junction bases numbered 10, after V lost 2 bases and J lost 0 bases. In DNA, the CDR3 is TGTGCCAGCAGCTTATTCGGTACCAGACAGGGGAGCACAGATACGCAGTATTTT. This codes for CASSLFGTRQGSTDTQYF.